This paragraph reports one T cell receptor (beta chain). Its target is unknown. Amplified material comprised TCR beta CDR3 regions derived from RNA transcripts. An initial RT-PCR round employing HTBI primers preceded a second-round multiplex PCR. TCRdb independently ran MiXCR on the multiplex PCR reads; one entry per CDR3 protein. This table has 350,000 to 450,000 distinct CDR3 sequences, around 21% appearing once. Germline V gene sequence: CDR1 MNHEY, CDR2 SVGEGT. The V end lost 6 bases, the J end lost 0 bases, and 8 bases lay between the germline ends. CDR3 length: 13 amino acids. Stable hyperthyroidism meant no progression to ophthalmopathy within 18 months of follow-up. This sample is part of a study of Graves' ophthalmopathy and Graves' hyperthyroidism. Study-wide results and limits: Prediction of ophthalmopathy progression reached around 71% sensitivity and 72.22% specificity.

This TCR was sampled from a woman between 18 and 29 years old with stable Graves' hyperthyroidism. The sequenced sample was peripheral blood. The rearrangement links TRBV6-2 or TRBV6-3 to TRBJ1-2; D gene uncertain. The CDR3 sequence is CASRPRTNYGYTF. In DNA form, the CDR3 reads TGTGCCAGCAGACCCCGGACTAACTATGGCTACACCTTC.